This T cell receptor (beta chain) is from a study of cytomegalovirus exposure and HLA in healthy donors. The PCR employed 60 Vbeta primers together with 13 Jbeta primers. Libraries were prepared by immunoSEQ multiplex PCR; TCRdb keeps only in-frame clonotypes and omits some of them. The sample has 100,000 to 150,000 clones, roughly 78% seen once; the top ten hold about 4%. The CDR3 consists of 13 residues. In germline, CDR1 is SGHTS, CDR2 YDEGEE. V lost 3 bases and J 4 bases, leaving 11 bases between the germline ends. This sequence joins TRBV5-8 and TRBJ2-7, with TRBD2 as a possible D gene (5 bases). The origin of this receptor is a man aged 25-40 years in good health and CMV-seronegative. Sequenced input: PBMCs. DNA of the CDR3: TGTGCCAGCAGCTGGGAGTTCCCTTACGAGCAGTACTTC. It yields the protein CASSWEFPYEQYF.